Shown below are 19 T cell receptor beta chains from a single sample sequenced in a study of cytomegalovirus exposure and HLA in healthy donors. It was with 60 Vbeta and 13 Jbeta primers that the PCR ran. TCRdb's table, derived via immunoSEQ multiplex PCR, lists solely in-frame clones and lacks some. The data hold approximately 97,000 clones, with approximately 73% observed a single time. Sequencing used PBMCs. The receptors come from a man aged 35 to 55 in good health and CMV-seronegative.

This clone turned up a few times. The chain combines TRBV5-6 with TRBJ1-3, with a weak D call TRBD1 (5 bases). This CDR3 has 15 residues. The ends were cut back, 2 bases at V and 4 bases at J, with 13 bases in the middle. Germline assignment: CDR1 SGHDT and CDR2 YYEEEE. CDR3 DNA sequence: TGTGCCAGCAGCTTAATGGAGACAGTGGGAAACACCATATATTTT. Its translation: CASSLMETVGNTIYF.

This chain links TRBV28 with TRBJ1-5; 9 bases are shared with TRBD1. With 1 base clipped from V and 6 bases from J, the junction kept 7 bases outside the gene matches. Germline CDR1 reads MDHEN; CDR2 reads SYDVKM. The CDR3 contains 16 residues. This chain's CDR3 is CASSLFTGQGGQPQHF. The CDR3 DNA follows: TGTGCCAGCAGTTTATTCACGGGACAGGGAGGTCAGCCCCAGCATTTT.

This clone was seen more than once but under ten times. The genes are TRBV5-4 and TRBJ2-1; 8 nucleotides match TRBD2. This CDR3 has 16 residues. Germline assignment: CDR1 SGHNT and CDR2 YYREEE (reference sequence). V shed 0 bases and J 6 bases; nucleotides not matched to a gene: 8. Written as DNA, the CDR3 is TGTGCCAGCAGCTTGGGTGGAGCGGGGGCGTTCAATGAGCAGTTCTTC. Amino acids: CASSLGGAGAFNEQFF.

The chain employs TRBV6-1 and TRBJ1-2, with 7 bases lining up with TRBD1. With V trimmed by 3 bases and J by 5 bases, 0 bases remained unmatched. Germline CDR1 is MNHNS and CDR2 is SASEGT. The CDR3 has 12 residues. CDR3 in amino acids: CASSETGYGYTF. The CDR3 DNA reads TGTGCCAGCAGTGAGACAGGGTATGGCTACACCTTC.

The V and J genes are TRBV5-4 and TRBJ2-2, with TRBD2 matching over 11 bases. The CDR3 spans 16 residues. The trim removed 0 bases at V and 5 bases at J, leaving 3 bases unmatched. Germline CDR1 is SGHNT and CDR2 is YYREEE (reference sequence). CDR3 bases: TGTGCCAGCAGCTTGGGGGCTAGCGGGGGGACCGGGGAGCTGTTTTTT. Translated: CASSLGASGGTGELFF.

V usage is TRBV2 and J usage is TRBJ2-5, with TRBD1 identical over 7 bases. The CDR3 spans 13 residues. V lost 7 bases, J lost 3 bases, and 5 bases stayed unmatched. Germline assignment: CDR1 SNHLY and CDR2 FYNNEI. As DNA, the CDR3 is TGTGCCAGCACCGGGACAGAGAAAGAGACCCAGTACTTC. It specifies CASTGTEKETQYF.

In its sample, this clone was seen a few times. This sequence joins TRBV29-1 and TRBJ2-7, with D unclear. Germline V gene lookup returns CDR1 SQVTM and CDR2 ANQGSEA. The CDR3 totals 13 residues. The V end was cut by 4 bases, the J end by 0 bases, with 10 bases between. The CDR3 loop reads CSVVADSSYEQYF. The DNA of the CDR3 is TGCAGCGTTGTCGCGGATAGCTCCTACGAGCAGTACTTC.

This chain joins TRBV6-5 and TRBJ2-1; D unresolved. Germline CDR1 MNHEY, CDR2 SVGAGI. V lost 0 bases to trimming and J lost 7 bases, with 10 bases between them. The CDR3 is 14 amino acids. CDR3 nucleotides: TGTGCCAGCAGTTACTCATGGTCCGGGAATGAGCAGTTCTTC. It specifies CASSYSWSGNEQFF.

The chain uses TRBV7-9 and TRBJ1-2, with D possibly being TRBD1 (5 bases). V was cut by 5 bases and J by 8 bases, with 12 bases left in between. CDR3 length: 12 residues. Germline V lookup: CDR1 SEHNR, CDR2 FQNEAQ (reference sequence). The CDR3 sequence is CASSPDGHGYTF. CDR3 DNA: TGTGCCAGCAGCCCGGACGGACACGGCTACACCTTC.

The chain uses TRBV27 and TRBJ1-6; 8 bases align to TRBD1. CDR1 is MNHEY and CDR2 is SMNVEV in the germline V gene (reference sequence). This CDR3 comprises 15 residues. The V segment lost 5 bases and the J segment 10 bases; nucleotides outside the gene matches: 10. The CDR3 is CASSLRQGTGSPLHF. CDR3 coding DNA: TGTGCCAGCAGTCTACGACAGGGGACCGGGTCACCCCTCCACTTT.

The rearrangement joins TRBV28 to TRBJ1-5, with unresolved D. Per germline, CDR1 MDHEN and CDR2 SYDVKM. The CDR3 totals 12 residues. Trimming removed 2 bases from V and 7 bases from J, with 6 bases in between. As DNA, the CDR3 is TGTGCCAGCAGTTTAGGGCTCCAGCCCCAGCATTTT. This gives the protein CASSLGLQPQHF.

Notes on this clone: This CDR3 is also generated by other DNA sequences in the sample. This chain connects TRBV29-1 to TRBJ2-7, with D perhaps TRBD2 (6 bases). CDR3 size: 15 residues. Germline V gene data show CDR1 as SQVTM and CDR2 as ANQGSEA. Between the trimmed V and J ends, which lost 0 bases and 3 bases, there was a span of 15 bases. CDR3 sequence reads: CSVEDLRRGGYEQYF. CDR3 coding DNA: TGCAGCGTTGAAGATCTTCGCCGGGGAGGCTACGAGCAGTACTTC.

The J gene is TRBJ1-1, the V gene TRBV27; D may be TRBD1 (5 bases). The CDR3 is made up of 14 amino acids. The germline V gene encodes CDR1 MNHEY and CDR2 SMNVEV (reference sequence). The V and J ends lost 6 bases and 1 base respectively, with 12 bases between them. DNA for the CDR3: TGTGCCAGCAGGGGACTAGCAGGGAACACTGAAGCTTTCTTT. Amino acids: CASRGLAGNTEAFF.

This chain links TRBV2 with TRBJ1-2; the D gene is possibly TRBD1 (6 bases). CDR3 length: 16 amino acids. Germline values: CDR1 SNHLY, CDR2 FYNNEI. The germline V and J ends were trimmed by 5 bases and 8 bases, with 24 bases remaining between them. The CDR3 here is CASSFLMRGGSRGYTF. The CDR3 DNA follows: TGTGCCAGCAGTTTTCTTATGAGGGGGGGGTCTCGAGGCTACACCTTC.

This clone was seen a single time. The chain couples TRBV19 to TRBJ1-5; 7 bases are shared with TRBD1. The V segment lost 3 bases and the J segment 5 bases; nucleotides outside the gene matches: 10. The CDR3 is made up of 16 amino acids. Germline CDR1 and CDR2: LNHDA and SQIVND (reference sequence). The CDR3, as DNA: TGTGCCAGTAGTATCCCTCGACAGGGAAGAGATCAGCCCCAGCATTTT. Translating it yields CASSIPRQGRDQPQHF. The full variable domain, with the rest looked up from reference TRBV19 and TRBJ1-5, is DGGITQSPKYLFRKEGQNVTLSCEQNLNHDAMYWYRQDPGQGLRLIYYSQIVNDFQKGDIAEGYSVSREKKESFPLTVTSAQKNPTAFYLCASSIPRQGRDQPQHFGDGTRLSIL.

The rearrangement links TRBV25-1 to TRBJ1-6, with D unresolved. With 4 bases removed from V and 6 bases from J, the gap between germline ends came to 7 bases. The germline V gene has CDR1 MGHDK and CDR2 SYGVNS. The CDR3 is made up of 13 amino acids. The CDR3 here is CASSAAVNSPLHF. The CDR3 DNA is TGTGCCAGCAGTGCTGCAGTTAATTCACCCCTCCACTTT.

As concerns this clone: Other DNA sequences from this sample encode an identical CDR3 as well. The chain uses TRBV25-1 and TRBJ1-2; 9 bases agree with TRBD1. The ends lost 5 bases at V and 8 bases at J; junction bases unmatched: 12. Germline V gene data show CDR1 as MGHDK and CDR2 as SYGVNS. This CDR3 has 15 amino acids. The CDR3 bases are TGTGCCAGCAGTCACCGGACAGGGGATGTCTACGGCTACACCTTC. It translates to CASSHRTGDVYGYTF.

The CDR3 coding sequence is TGCGCCAGCAGTGAGACGACCGGGACAGGAAAAATGAACACTGAAGCTTTCTTT. It translates to CASSETTGTGKMNTEAFF. V is TRBV10-1 and J is TRBJ1-1, with 8 bases fitting TRBD1. Germline lookup yields CDR1 WNHNN and CDR2 SYGVQD (reference sequence). V lost 2 bases to trimming and J lost 0 bases; unmatched junction nucleotides: 11. CDR3 length equals 18 residues.

V gene TRBV27 combines with J gene TRBJ1-6; D is uncertain. Germline CDR1 reads MNHEY; CDR2 reads SMNVEV (reference sequence). The V and J ends lost 6 bases and 9 bases respectively, with 18 bases between them. CDR3 length: 15 amino acids. In nucleotides, the CDR3 is TGTGCCAGCAGCGCCCGACAATTCCCACTTTCACCCCTCCACTTT. Translating gives CASSARQFPLSPLHF.